Following are 10 T cell receptor beta chains from one sample sequenced in a study of cytotoxic CD8 clonotypes in ibrutinib-treated CLL. Using immunoSEQ multiplex PCR, the repertoire was profiled, and TCRdb retains in-frame clones only, with some absent. In the table there are more than 85,000 clones, 60% to 80% of which are singletons. The material sequenced was PBMCs, taken after 12 months of ibrutinib treatment. The receptors were gathered from a human donor with chronic lymphocytic leukemia.

Concerning this clone: Different DNA sequences within this sample yield the same CDR3. The chain uses TRBV5-1 and TRBJ2-7; either TRBD1 or TRBD2 may fit D (6 bases each). The CDR3 is 15 amino acids. V was shortened by 6 bases and J by 5 bases, with 21 bases between the two germline ends. The germline CDR1 and CDR2 sequences are SGHRS and YFSETQ. The CDR3: CASKDGGSGADEQYF. The CDR3 nucleotides read TGCGCCAGCAAGGACGGGGGCTCAGGGGCCGACGAGCAGTACTTC.

This clone has more than one count but fewer than ten. The chain joins TRBV18 to TRBJ1-5, with 9 bases aligning to TRBD1. Per germline, CDR1 KGHSH and CDR2 LQKENI. The CDR3 extends over 15 amino acids. With V trimmed by 6 bases and J by 6 bases, 9 bases remained unmatched. The CDR3 DNA reads as TGTGCCAGCTCTGGGACCACAGGGGGCGTTCAGCCCCAGCATTTT. As protein: CASSGTTGGVQPQHF.

This chain joins TRBV5-4 and TRBJ2-5; tentatively, D is TRBD1 (5 bases). From germline, CDR1 is SGHNT and CDR2 YYREEE (reference sequence). This CDR3 is 13 amino acids long. Trimming cost V 0 bases and J 2 bases, with 5 bases left between them. The CDR3 DNA is TGTGCCAGCAGCTTGGGACAGCAAGAGACCCAGTACTTC. Amino acid sequence: CASSLGQQETQYF.

V and J are TRBV10-3 and TRBJ1-1, with 7 positions matching TRBD1. Germline CDR1 ENHRY, CDR2 SYGVKD. The CDR3 is 14 amino acids. The ends lost 10 bases at V and 1 base at J; junction bases unmatched: 9. The CDR3 sequence: CATCPGQKNTEAFF. For the CDR3, the DNA is TGTGCCACCTGTCCGGGACAGAAGAACACTGAAGCTTTCTTT.

This clone was observed a handful of times. The rearrangement joins TRBV6-4 to TRBJ1-5; no firm D call. V was cut by 3 bases and J by 6 bases, with 9 bases left in between. The CDR3 has 13 residues. Germline V gives CDR1 MRHNA, CDR2 SNTAGT. The CDR3 sequence: CASSDEKGQPQHF. CDR3 in DNA: TGTGCCAGCAGTGATGAAAAGGGTCAGCCCCAGCATTTT.

This clone has more than one count but fewer than ten. The chain is built from TRBV15 and TRBJ1-1; D gene ambiguous. The CDR3 is 13 amino acids. Per germline, CDR1 LNHNV and CDR2 YYDKDF (reference sequence). Trimming pared 9 bases from V and 0 bases from J, leaving 11 bases between. CDR3 sequence: CATSSTVNTEAFF. The CDR3 nucleotides are TGTGCCACGTCGAGCACAGTGAACACTGAAGCTTTCTTT. Complete variable domain (other parts from reference TRBV15 and TRBJ1-1): DAMVIQNPRYQVTQFGKPVTLSCSQTLNHNVMYWYQQKSSQAPKLLFHYYDKDFNNEADTPDNFQSRRPNTSFCFLDIRSPGLGDTAMYLCATSSTVNTEAFFGQGTRLTVV.

This chain uses TRBV7-2 with TRBJ1-2; D call uncertain. CDR3 length: 11 residues. The V and J ends lost 5 bases and 8 bases respectively, with 9 bases between them. The germline V gene encodes CDR1 SGHTA and CDR2 FQGNSA. The CDR3 sequence is CASSLIWGYTF. CDR3 nucleotide sequence: TGTGCCAGCAGCCTCATATGGGGCTACACCTTC.

This rearrangement joins TRBV30 to TRBJ2-5; 8 bases agree with TRBD1. With 0 bases clipped from V and 4 bases from J, the junction kept 4 bases outside the gene matches. The germline V gene has CDR1 GTSNPN and CDR2 SVGIG (reference sequence). The CDR3 runs to 14 residues. The CDR3 is CAWSVGQGGETQYF. The CDR3 nucleotides read TGTGCCTGGAGTGTTGGACAGGGTGGAGAGACCCAGTACTTC.

The chain recombines TRBV7-9 with TRBJ2-5; 7 bases align to TRBD1. Germline trimming cut 5 bases from V and 2 bases from J; bases unmatched to any gene: 11. There are 16 residues in the CDR3. Germline assignment: CDR1 SEHNR and CDR2 FQNEAQ (reference sequence). CDR3 amino acids: CASSLPTGTVQETQYF. Written as DNA, the CDR3 is TGTGCCAGCAGCCTCCCGACAGGGACCGTTCAAGAGACCCAGTACTTC.

This clone turned up a few times. The CDR3, as DNA: TGCAGCGTCTCGAGGGCGGGGGGTTCCTACAATGAGCAGTTCTTC. It is translated as CSVSRAGGSYNEQFF. The chain carries TRBV29-1 and TRBJ2-1; 8 bases align to TRBD2. This CDR3 contains 15 residues. Germline trimming cut 6 bases from V and 1 base from J; bases unmatched to any gene: 8. In germline, CDR1 is SQVTM, CDR2 ANQGSEA.